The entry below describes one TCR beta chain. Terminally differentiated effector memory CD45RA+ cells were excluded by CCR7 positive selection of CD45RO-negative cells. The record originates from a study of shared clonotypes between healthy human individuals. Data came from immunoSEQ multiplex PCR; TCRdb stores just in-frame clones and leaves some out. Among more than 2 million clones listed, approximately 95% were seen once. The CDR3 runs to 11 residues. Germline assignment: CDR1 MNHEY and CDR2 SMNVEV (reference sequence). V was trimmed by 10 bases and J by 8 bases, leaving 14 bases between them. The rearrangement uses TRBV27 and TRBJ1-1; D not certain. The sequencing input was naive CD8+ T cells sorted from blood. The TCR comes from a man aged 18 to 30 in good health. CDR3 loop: CAILTPSEAFF. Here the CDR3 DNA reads TGTGCCATCCTAACTCCTTCAGAAGCTTTCTTT.